This T cell receptor beta chain was sequenced in a study of T cells in localized non-small cell lung cancer. Repertoires were generated with immunoSEQ multiplex PCR, while TCRdb's copy carries only in-frame clones and drops some. The repertoire holds 20,000 to 25,000 clones, with about nine tenths as singletons. This clone was picked up a small number of times. CDR3 length: 14 amino acids. Germline V gene data show CDR1 as PRHDT and CDR2 as FYEKMQ (reference sequence). Trimming cost V 7 bases and J 1 base, with 13 bases left between them. Specimen: peripheral blood, collected before any cancer treatment. The TCR was taken from a man between 35 and 75 years old with stage I squamous cell lung carcinoma. The genes are TRBV13 and TRBJ1-1; maybe TRBD1 (5 bases). This CDR3 reads CASTLTETNTEAFF. CDR3 DNA sequence: TGTGCCAGCACCCTGACAGAAACGAACACTGAAGCTTTCTTT.